Presented here are 32 T cell receptor beta chains from one specimen sequenced in a study of blood T cell repertoires in COVID-19. The data were produced by immunoSEQ multiplex PCR, yet TCRdb's version contains in-frame clones alone and is incomplete. The sample lists over 250,000 clones; roughly four fifths were seen once. Specimen: PBMCs or T cells enriched from blood (not recorded which). These receptors all come from a man younger than 40 with acute COVID-19.

The chain is built from TRBV23-1 and TRBJ1-1; 10 nucleotides line up with TRBD1. TRBV23-1 is identified as an open reading frame with a role that is uncertain. Germline trimming cut 7 bases from V and 3 bases from J; bases unmatched to any gene: 5. The CDR3 totals 14 residues. CDR3 in DNA: TGCGCCAGCACTAGGGACAGGGGACACACTGAAGCTTTCTTT. It encodes CASTRDRGHTEAFF.

The V gene is TRBV3-1 (or the pseudogene TRBV3-2), the J gene TRBJ1-5; perhaps TRBD1 as D (6 bases). Per germline, CDR1 LGHDT and CDR2 YNNKEL (reference sequence). This CDR3 spans 15 amino acids. The germline V and J ends were trimmed by 4 bases and 0 bases, with 10 bases remaining between them. CDR3 sequence (DNA): TGTGCCAGCAGCCTACAGGGAAATAGCAATCAGCCCCAGCATTTT. It translates to CASSLQGNSNQPQHF.

The rearrangement uses TRBV15 and TRBJ1-4, with TRBD1 as a possible D gene (6 bases). CDR1 and CDR2 from the germline V gene are LNHNV and YYDKDF (reference sequence). The CDR3 runs 14 residues. Trimming cost V 4 bases and J 7 bases, with 13 bases left between them. CDR3 in amino acids: CATSKTGSVEKLFF. CDR3 nucleotides: TGTGCCACCAGCAAGACAGGATCGGTTGAAAAACTGTTTTTT.

The V gene is TRBV30, the J gene TRBJ1-2; D unclear. Germline CDR1 reads GTSNPN; CDR2 reads SVGIG (reference sequence). The CDR3 has 11 residues. The V end was cut by 2 bases, the J end by 10 bases, with 11 bases between. The CDR3 coding sequence is TGTGCCTGGAGTTCGGGTTGGGTCTACACCTTC. Its translation is CAWSSGWVYTF.

The V and J genes are TRBV19 and TRBJ1-1; a possible D gene is TRBD1 (6 bases). Trimming removed 6 bases from V and 0 bases from J, with 17 bases in between. CDR1 LNHDA and CDR2 SQIVND come from the germline V gene (reference sequence). The CDR3 contains 16 residues. The CDR3, as DNA: TGTGCCAGTAGCGTGGGGGCAGGAAGGCTGAACACTGAAGCTTTCTTT. This codes for CASSVGAGRLNTEAFF.

This chain joins TRBV10-2 and TRBJ2-5; 10 bases are shared with TRBD1. J was trimmed by 5 bases and V by 5 bases; bases with no gene match: 5. Germline V gene lookup returns CDR1 WSHSY and CDR2 SAAADI. The CDR3 runs 14 residues. The CDR3 DNA reads as TGCGCCAGCAGTAGACAGGGGGCGGAGGAGACCCAGTACTTC. Translated: CASSRQGAEETQYF.

This chain uses TRBV7-2 with TRBJ1-2; D uncertain. Trimming pared 3 bases from V and 1 base from J, leaving 9 bases between. Germline assignment: CDR1 SGHTA and CDR2 FQGNSA. The CDR3 runs to 14 residues. CDR3 region: CASSFDTFNYGYTF. The CDR3 DNA sequence: TGTGCCAGCAGCTTTGACACCTTTAACTATGGCTACACCTTC.

This clone was seen once. The chain recombines TRBV28 with TRBJ1-5; D may be TRBD1 (6 bases). Trimming took 6 bases from V and 6 from J, leaving 21 bases between them. The CDR3 covers 16 residues. Germline V gives CDR1 MDHEN, CDR2 SYDVKM. CDR3 protein: CASRSRWQGKGQPQHF. The CDR3 region has the DNA TGTGCCAGCAGATCTCGTTGGCAGGGGAAGGGTCAGCCCCAGCATTTT.

The rearrangement uses TRBV10-1 and TRBJ1-1; a weak D match, TRBD1 (5 bases). The germline CDR1 and CDR2 sequences are WNHNN and SYGVQD (reference sequence). The CDR3 consists of 14 residues. Trimming removed 6 bases from V and 1 base from J, with 12 bases in between. The CDR3 DNA reads as TGCGCCAGCAGGGCCACAGGTGGGAACACTGAAGCTTTCTTT. This encodes CASRATGGNTEAFF.

J is TRBJ2-2 and V is TRBV5-4, with no clear D. Germline-derived CDR1 and CDR2 are SGHNT and YYREEE (reference sequence). Trimming removed 6 bases at V and 3 bases at J, with 6 bases between. This CDR3 has 12 residues. The CDR3 loop is CASIRDTGELFF. The CDR3 DNA reads TGTGCCAGCATCCGGGACACCGGGGAGCTGTTTTTT. Combining the CDR3 with reference TRBV5-4 and TRBJ2-2 gives the whole variable domain ETGVTQSPTHLIKTRGQQVTLRCSSQSGHNTVSWYQQALGQGPQFIFQYYREEENGRGNFPPRFSGLQFPNYSSELNVNALELDDSALYLCASIRDTGELFFGEGSRLTVL.

This chain uses TRBV11-2 with TRBJ2-3; tentative D call: TRBD1 (6 bases). The CDR3 consists of 14 residues. CDR1 and CDR2 (germline): SGHAT, FQNNGV. Trimming cost V 6 bases and J 3 bases, with 13 bases left between them. In nucleotides, the CDR3 is TGTGCCAGCAGACCAGACAGGAGGACAGATACGCAGTATTTT. Its protein product is CASRPDRRTDTQYF.

V gene TRBV24-1 combines with J gene TRBJ2-3, with 7 bases that match TRBD1. Trimming at V came to 1 base and at J to 0 bases, leaving 9 bases not matched to a gene. Per the germline V gene, CDR1 is KGHDR and CDR2 is SFDVKD. CDR3 length: 18 amino acids. In DNA form, the CDR3 reads TGTGCCACCAGTGATTTCCTTGGGACAGCCGCTAGCACAGATACGCAGTATTTT. This translates into CATSDFLGTAASTDTQYF.

The chain combines TRBV7-9 with TRBJ2-1, with 16 bases identical to TRBD2. CDR1 and CDR2 (germline): SEHNR, FQNEAQ (reference sequence). Germline trimming cut 5 bases from V and 1 base from J; bases unmatched to any gene: 8. CDR3 length equals 19 residues. The CDR3 DNA sequence: TGTGCCAGCAGCCCACCCGGGACTAGCGGGAGGGCTTCCTACAATGAGCAGTTCTTC. Its translation is CASSPPGTSGRASYNEQFF.

The rearrangement joins TRBV7-2 to TRBJ2-1, with TRBD2 matching 9 bases. This CDR3 has 18 amino acids. Germline CDR1 SGHTA, CDR2 FQGNSA. Trimming removed 6 bases from V and 0 bases from J; junction bases left unmatched: 12. CDR3: CASRPGLAPLSSYNEQFF. CDR3 in DNA: TGTGCCAGCAGACCGGGACTAGCACCCCTCAGCTCCTACAATGAGCAGTTCTTC. Looking up the rest from reference TRBV7-2 and TRBJ2-1 gives the full variable domain: GAGVSQSPSNKVTEKGKDVELRCDPISGHTALYWYRQSLGQGLEFLIYFQGNSAPDKSGLPSDRFSAERTGGSVSTLTIQRTQQEDSAVYLCASRPGLAPLSSYNEQFFGPGTRLTVL.

In this sample, this clone turned up once. The V gene is TRBV6-5, the J gene TRBJ1-3; D call uncertain. Germline CDR1 MNHEY, CDR2 SVGAGI. The length of the CDR3 is 16 residues. Trimming removed 0 bases from V and 2 bases from J, with 11 bases in between. The DNA for the CDR3 is TGTGCCAGCAGTTACTCGAGGGTGGGAACTGGAAACACCATATATTTT. It translates to CASSYSRVGTGNTIYF.

This clone was detected ten times or more. The V gene is TRBV14, the J gene TRBJ1-2; TRBD1 matches at 8 bases. Unmatched junction bases numbered 6, after V lost 4 bases and J lost 8 bases. CDR1 and CDR2 from the germline V gene are SGHDN and FVKESK. The CDR3 has 13 residues. The CDR3 nucleotides are TGTGCCAGCAGCCGACAGGGGTACGTCGGCTACACCTTC. It is translated as CASSRQGYVGYTF.

The gene calls are TRBV27 and TRBJ1-1, with 9 bases lining up with TRBD1. CDR1 is MNHEY and CDR2 is SMNVEV in the germline V gene (reference sequence). The CDR3 is 12 residues long. The ends lost 2 bases at V and 12 bases at J; junction bases unmatched: 4. The DNA of the CDR3 is TGTGCCAGCAGTTTAGGGGGACAGGGAACTTTCTTT. Encoded protein: CASSLGGQGTFF.

The V and J genes are TRBV9 and TRBJ1-3; 7 nucleotides agree with TRBD1. Losses at the gene ends were 3 bases for V and 5 bases for J; bases not matched to a gene: 5. Germline V lookup: CDR1 SGDLS, CDR2 YYNGEE. The CDR3 covers 14 residues. The CDR3 coding sequence is TGTGCCAGCAGCGGCCGGGACAGCCGAAACACCATATATTTT. Translation gives CASSGRDSRNTIYF.

For the CDR3, the DNA is TGTGCCAGCAGTTCTACGACTAGGGGAACTCAAGAGACCCAGTACTTC. Translated: CASSSTTRGTQETQYF. The chain couples TRBV27 to TRBJ2-5; possible D gene TRBD2, 6 bases. Per the germline V gene, CDR1 is MNHEY and CDR2 is SMNVEV (reference sequence). The V gene lost 4 bases and the J gene lost 2 bases, with 17 bases spanning the gap. The CDR3 is 16 amino acids.

The genes are TRBV6-5 and TRBJ1-1; D ambiguous. CDR3 length: 12 residues. V lost 5 bases, J lost 5 bases, and 9 bases lay in between. Per germline, CDR1 MNHEY and CDR2 SVGAGI. The CDR3 DNA reads as TGTGCCAGCAGTCCCACCCAGACTGAAGCTTTCTTT. Its translation: CASSPTQTEAFF.

The chain employs TRBV14 and TRBJ2-1, with a possible D match to TRBD2 (6 bases). V shed 3 bases and J shed 7 bases, with 19 bases lying between them. Germline loops: CDR1 SGHDN, CDR2 FVKESK. The CDR3 consists of 16 residues. The CDR3 loop reads CASSQLIGTPGNEQFF. CDR3 sequence (DNA): TGTGCCAGCAGCCAGTTAATTGGGACTCCCGGGAATGAGCAGTTCTTC. The full variable domain, rest sourced from reference TRBV14 and TRBJ2-1, is EAGVTQFPSHSVIEKGQTVTLRCDPISGHDNLYWYRRVMGKEIKFLLHFVKESKQDESGMPNNRFLAERTGGTYSTLKVQPAELEDSGVYFCASSQLIGTPGNEQFFGPGTRLTVL.

The chain couples TRBV11-1 to TRBJ1-2; the D gene is possibly TRBD1 (5 bases). V was clipped by 5 bases and J by 4 bases, with 14 bases between them. CDR1 and CDR2 from the germline V gene are SGHAT and FQDESV (reference sequence). This CDR3 has 14 amino acids. The CDR3 DNA is TGTGCCAGCAGCCGGGACGGCGGGGGCTATGGCTACACCTTC. Translated, it gives CASSRDGGGYGYTF. Complete variable domain (other parts from reference TRBV11-1 and TRBJ1-2): EAEVAQSPRYKITEKSQAVAFWCDPISGHATLYWYRQILGQGPELLVQFQDESVVDDSQLPKDRFSAERLKGVDSTLKIQPAELGDSAMYLCASSRDGGGYGYTFGSGTRLTVV.

A word on this clone: The junction departs from the called germline gene at one end, perhaps through a read error. The chain uses TRBV5-1 and TRBJ2-3, with a weak D call TRBD1 (6 bases). The CDR3 consists of 13 residues. Germline assignment: CDR1 SGHRS and CDR2 YFSETQ. The CDR3 loop reads CASRDMGLDTQYF. The CDR3 DNA reads TGTGCCAGCAGGGACATGGGTTTAGATACGCAGTATTTT. The variable domain in full, with the rest retrieved from reference TRBV5-1 and TRBJ2-3, is KAGVTQTPRYLIKTRGQQVTLSCSPISGHRSVSWYQQTPGQGLQFLFEYFSETQRNKGNFPGRFSGRQFSNSRSEMNVSTLELGDSALYLCASRDMGLDTQYFGPGTRLTVL.

The CDR3, as DNA: TGTGCCTGGACCAAGACAGGGGTAGGCACTGAAGCTTTCTTT. Amino acid sequence: CAWTKTGVGTEAFF. The gene calls are TRBV30 and TRBJ1-1; 8 bases fit TRBD1. The J segment lost 4 bases and the V segment lost 4 bases, leaving 8 bases of the junction unmatched. Germline V gene lookup returns CDR1 GTSNPN and CDR2 SVGIG (reference sequence). The CDR3 runs 14 residues.

V and J are TRBV18 and TRBJ1-1; D gene ambiguous. The CDR3 length is 14 residues. The germline V gene has CDR1 KGHSH and CDR2 LQKENI. Trimming left V 6 bases short and J 3 bases short, with 14 bases between. CDR3 nucleotide sequence: TGTGCCAGCTCGCGACGGGAACGGGACACTGAAGCTTTCTTT. Its translation is CASSRRERDTEAFF.

This clone was observed once. This sequence joins TRBV4-2 and TRBJ1-1; the D is unclear. The CDR3 is made up of 14 amino acids. Trimming cost V 1 base and J 8 bases, with 14 bases left between them. CDR1 LGHNA and CDR2 YNFKEQ come from the germline V gene. CDR3 in amino acids: CASSQVLAEEEAFF. The CDR3 bases are TGTGCCAGCAGCCAAGTTCTGGCCGAGGAAGAAGCTTTCTTT.

This sequence joins TRBV5-4 and TRBJ2-1; 8 bases map to TRBD1. Trimming cost V 4 bases and J 6 bases; bases outside gene matches: 6. The germline gives CDR1 SGHNT, CDR2 YYREEE (reference sequence). The CDR3 length is 14 residues. CDR3 nucleotides: TGTGCCAGCAGCGAACAGGGGGAAGCCAATGAGCAGTTCTTC. Protein sequence: CASSEQGEANEQFF.

The chain recombines TRBV18 with TRBJ1-1; no definite D call. This CDR3 contains 15 residues. Germline loops: CDR1 KGHSH, CDR2 LQKENI. Trimming took 2 bases from V and 1 from J, leaving 11 bases between them. DNA for the CDR3: TGTGCCAGCTCACCATCACAACACCAGAACACTGAAGCTTTCTTT. This translates into CASSPSQHQNTEAFF.

V and J are TRBV3-1 (or the pseudogene TRBV3-2) and TRBJ1-6; no clear D gene. Deletions cut 1 base from V and 16 bases from J, with 17 bases between. The CDR3 spans 14 residues. Germline V gene lookup returns CDR1 LGHDT and CDR2 YNNKEL (reference sequence). This chain's CDR3 is CASSQVGLHKVLHF. CDR3 DNA sequence: TGTGCCAGCAGCCAAGTGGGCCTCCATAAGGTTCTCCACTTT.

This chain uses TRBV5-6 with TRBJ2-1, with 9 bases aligning to TRBD2. The CDR3 has 13 residues. Trimming removed 4 bases from V and 9 bases from J; junction bases left unmatched: 5. Germline V CDR1 and CDR2: SGHDT, YYEEEE. In DNA, the CDR3 is TGTGCCAGCAGCCGCGGGGGGGCTAGTGAGCAGTTCTTC. It translates to CASSRGGASEQFF.

This chain links TRBV7-3 with TRBJ2-1; 9 positions match TRBD1. The CDR3 contains 13 residues. Trimming cost V 5 bases and J 8 bases; bases outside gene matches: 4. Germline assignment: CDR1 SGHTA and CDR2 FQGTGA. The CDR3 spells CASSTTGGHEQFF. For the CDR3, the DNA is TGTGCCAGCAGCACTACAGGGGGCCATGAGCAGTTCTTC.

This chain joins TRBV19 and TRBJ1-1; 7 positions agree with TRBD1. The length of the CDR3 is 14 residues. Looked up from germline, CDR1 is LNHDA and CDR2 is SQIVND (reference sequence). Germline trimming cut 7 bases from V and 5 bases from J; bases unmatched to any gene: 10. The CDR3 spells CASTLGQFKTEAFF. The CDR3, as DNA: TGTGCCAGTACCCTGGGACAGTTTAAGACTGAAGCTTTCTTT. The full variable domain, its missing parts supplied by reference TRBV19 and TRBJ1-1, is DGGITQSPKYLFRKEGQNVTLSCEQNLNHDAMYWYRQDPGQGLRLIYYSQIVNDFQKGDIAEGYSVSREKKESFPLTVTSAQKNPTAFYLCASTLGQFKTEAFFGQGTRLTVV.